This TCR beta chain was retrieved from a study of T-cell memory formation after mild COVID-19. Findings and limits, study-wide: Chiefly within CM and EM were the contracting CD4+ clones; CD8+ ones were within EMRA. CD4/CD8 balance held among clones contracting day 15 to 85, and later expanders leaned CD4+.

TCRdb reprocessed the 5' RACE reads with MiXCR, giving one entry per CDR3 protein. Here the sample spans about 100,000 distinct CDR3 sequences, roughly 11% being singletons. This clonotype has more than one count but fewer than ten. Its antigen is as yet unknown. The sample comprised PBMCs or a T cell subset sorted from them (not recorded which). The clonotype comes from a man younger than 35 who had mild COVID-19 (a few samples of this study predate the infection). Cell type and time point are not known.

The CDR3 loop is CASSRDRASYNEQFF. CDR3 in DNA: TGTGCCAGCAGCCGGGACAGGGCCTCCTACAATGAGCAGTTCTTC. The chain employs TRBV5-5 and TRBJ2-1, with TRBD1 matching over 9 bases. CDR1 SGHKS and CDR2 YYEKEE come from the germline V gene (reference sequence). CDR3 length: 15 residues. V shed 4 bases and J 0 bases; nucleotides not matched to a gene: 2.